Included here is one T cell receptor beta chain sequence, with context. This sample was taken from a study of blood T cell repertoires in COVID-19. Study information: Acute and convalescent COVID-19 specimens originated in the United States, Italy and Spain.

Between the trimmed V and J ends, which lost 2 bases and 0 bases, there was a span of 13 bases. This CDR3 region has 16 residues. CDR1 and CDR2 (germline): SGHRS, YFSETQ. Authors' data handling: The authors estimated nucleated cell counts from reference gene primer amplification. The assay was immunoSEQ multiplex PCR, and TCRdb's table has in-frame clones only and misses some. V and J calls plus clone size are reproduced from that table; the DNA served to infer D and trimming. Here the sample spans around 200,000 clones, 80% to 90% being singletons. This receptor was identified in a man aged 35-49 years with acute or convalescent COVID-19. This chain joins TRBV5-1 and TRBJ2-3; D remains unclear. Material: peripheral blood. CDR3 in amino acids: CASSLTFEVSTDTQYF. DNA of the CDR3: TGCGCCAGCAGCTTAACCTTTGAGGTCAGCACAGATACGCAGTATTTT.